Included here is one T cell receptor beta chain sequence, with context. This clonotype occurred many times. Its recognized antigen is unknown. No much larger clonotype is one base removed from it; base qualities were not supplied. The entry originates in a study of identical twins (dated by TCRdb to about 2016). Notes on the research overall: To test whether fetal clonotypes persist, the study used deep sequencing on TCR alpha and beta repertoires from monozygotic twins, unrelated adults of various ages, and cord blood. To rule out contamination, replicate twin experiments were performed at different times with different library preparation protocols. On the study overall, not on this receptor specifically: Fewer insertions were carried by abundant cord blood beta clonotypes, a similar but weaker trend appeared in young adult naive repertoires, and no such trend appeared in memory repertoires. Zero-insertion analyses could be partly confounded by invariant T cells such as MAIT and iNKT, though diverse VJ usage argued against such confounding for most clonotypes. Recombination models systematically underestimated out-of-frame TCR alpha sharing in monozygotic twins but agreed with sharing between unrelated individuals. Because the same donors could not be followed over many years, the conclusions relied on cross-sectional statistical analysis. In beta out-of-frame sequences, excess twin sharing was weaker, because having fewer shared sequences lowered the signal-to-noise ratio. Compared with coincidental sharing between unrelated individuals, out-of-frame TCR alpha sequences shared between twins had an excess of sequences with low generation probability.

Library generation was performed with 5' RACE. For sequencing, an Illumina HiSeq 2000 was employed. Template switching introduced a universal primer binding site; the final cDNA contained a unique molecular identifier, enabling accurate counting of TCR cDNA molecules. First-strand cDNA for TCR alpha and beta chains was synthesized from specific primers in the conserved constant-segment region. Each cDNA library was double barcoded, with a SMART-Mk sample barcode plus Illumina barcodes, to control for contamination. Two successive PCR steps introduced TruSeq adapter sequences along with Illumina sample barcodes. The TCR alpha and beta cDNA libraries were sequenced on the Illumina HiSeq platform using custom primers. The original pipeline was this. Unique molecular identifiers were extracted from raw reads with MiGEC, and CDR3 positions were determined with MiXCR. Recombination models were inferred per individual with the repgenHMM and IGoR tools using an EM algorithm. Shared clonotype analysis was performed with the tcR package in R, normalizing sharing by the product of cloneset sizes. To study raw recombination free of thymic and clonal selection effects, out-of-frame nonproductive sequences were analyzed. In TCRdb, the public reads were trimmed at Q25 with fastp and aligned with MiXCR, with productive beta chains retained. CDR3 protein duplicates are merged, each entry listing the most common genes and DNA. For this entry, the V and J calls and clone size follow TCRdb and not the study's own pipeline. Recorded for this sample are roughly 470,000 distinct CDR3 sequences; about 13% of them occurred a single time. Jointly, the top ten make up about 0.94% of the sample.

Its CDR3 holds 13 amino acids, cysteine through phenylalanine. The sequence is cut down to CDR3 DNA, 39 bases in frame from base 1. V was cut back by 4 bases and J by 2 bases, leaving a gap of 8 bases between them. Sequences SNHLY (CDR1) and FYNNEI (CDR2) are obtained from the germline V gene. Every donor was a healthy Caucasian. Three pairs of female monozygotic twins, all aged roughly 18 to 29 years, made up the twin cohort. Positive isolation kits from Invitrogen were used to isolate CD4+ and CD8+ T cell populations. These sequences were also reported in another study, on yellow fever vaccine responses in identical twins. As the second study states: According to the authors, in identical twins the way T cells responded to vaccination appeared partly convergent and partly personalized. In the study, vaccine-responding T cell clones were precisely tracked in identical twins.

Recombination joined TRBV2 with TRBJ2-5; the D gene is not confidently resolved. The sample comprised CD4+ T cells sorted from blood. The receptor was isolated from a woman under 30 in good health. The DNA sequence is TGTGCCAGCAGTGCTTGGGGACAAGAGACCCAGTACTTC. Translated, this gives CASSAWGQETQYF.